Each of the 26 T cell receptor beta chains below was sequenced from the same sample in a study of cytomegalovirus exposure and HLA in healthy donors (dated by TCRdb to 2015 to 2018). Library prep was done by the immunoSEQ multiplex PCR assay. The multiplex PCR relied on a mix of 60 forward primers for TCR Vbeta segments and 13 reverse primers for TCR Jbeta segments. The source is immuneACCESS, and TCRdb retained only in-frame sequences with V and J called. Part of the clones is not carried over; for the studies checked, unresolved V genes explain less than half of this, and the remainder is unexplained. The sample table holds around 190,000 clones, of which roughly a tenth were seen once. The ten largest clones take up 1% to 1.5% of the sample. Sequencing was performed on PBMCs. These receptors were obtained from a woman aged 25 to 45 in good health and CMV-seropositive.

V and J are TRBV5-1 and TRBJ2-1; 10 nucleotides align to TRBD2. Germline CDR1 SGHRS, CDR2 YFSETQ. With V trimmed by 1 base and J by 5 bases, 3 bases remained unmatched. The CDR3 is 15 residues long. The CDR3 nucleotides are TGCGCCAGCAGCTTGAAACTAGCGGGAAACAATGAGCAGTTCTTC. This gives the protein CASSLKLAGNNEQFF.

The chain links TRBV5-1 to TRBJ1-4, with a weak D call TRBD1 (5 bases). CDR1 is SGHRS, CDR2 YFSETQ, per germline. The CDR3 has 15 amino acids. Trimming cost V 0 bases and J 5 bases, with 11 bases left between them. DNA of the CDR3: TGCGCCAGCAGCTTGGTTGGACAACTGAATGAAAAACTGTTTTTT. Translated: CASSLVGQLNEKLFF.

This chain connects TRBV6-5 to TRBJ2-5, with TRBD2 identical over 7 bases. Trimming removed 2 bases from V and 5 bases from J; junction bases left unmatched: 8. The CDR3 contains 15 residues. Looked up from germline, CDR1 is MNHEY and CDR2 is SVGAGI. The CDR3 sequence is CASSYGAGAEETQYF. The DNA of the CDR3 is TGTGCCAGCAGTTACGGGGCGGGAGCTGAGGAGACCCAGTACTTC.

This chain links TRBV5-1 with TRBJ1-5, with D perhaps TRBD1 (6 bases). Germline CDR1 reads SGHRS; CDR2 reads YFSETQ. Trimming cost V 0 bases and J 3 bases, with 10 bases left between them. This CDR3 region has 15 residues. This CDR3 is CASSLVGASNQPQHF. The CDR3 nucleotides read TGCGCCAGCAGCTTGGTGGGGGCTTCCAATCAGCCCCAGCATTTT.

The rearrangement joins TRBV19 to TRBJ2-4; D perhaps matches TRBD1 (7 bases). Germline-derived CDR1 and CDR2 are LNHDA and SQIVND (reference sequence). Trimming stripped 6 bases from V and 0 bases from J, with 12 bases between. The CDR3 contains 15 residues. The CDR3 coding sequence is TGTGCCAGTAGACCCCAGGGGGGAGCCAAAAACATTCAGTACTTC. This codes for CASRPQGGAKNIQYF.

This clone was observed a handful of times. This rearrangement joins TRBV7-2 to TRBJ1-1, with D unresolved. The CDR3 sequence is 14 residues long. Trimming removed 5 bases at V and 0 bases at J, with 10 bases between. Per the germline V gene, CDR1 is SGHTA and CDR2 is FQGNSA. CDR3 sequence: CASSGRKMNTEAFF. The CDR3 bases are TGTGCCAGCAGCGGCCGAAAGATGAACACTGAAGCTTTCTTT.

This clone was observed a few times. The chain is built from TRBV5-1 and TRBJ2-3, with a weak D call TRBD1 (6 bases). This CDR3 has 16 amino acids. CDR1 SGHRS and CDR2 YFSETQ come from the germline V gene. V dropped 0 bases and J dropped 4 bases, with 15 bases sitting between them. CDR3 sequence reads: CASSLGSTTGADTQYF. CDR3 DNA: TGCGCCAGCAGCTTGGGAAGTACGACAGGAGCAGATACGCAGTATTTT.

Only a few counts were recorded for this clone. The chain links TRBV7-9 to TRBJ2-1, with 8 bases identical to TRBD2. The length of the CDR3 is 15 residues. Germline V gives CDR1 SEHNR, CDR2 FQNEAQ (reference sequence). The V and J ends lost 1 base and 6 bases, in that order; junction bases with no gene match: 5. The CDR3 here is CASSLVGLAGNEQFF. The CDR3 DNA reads TGTGCCAGCAGCTTAGTTGGCCTAGCGGGCAATGAGCAGTTCTTC.

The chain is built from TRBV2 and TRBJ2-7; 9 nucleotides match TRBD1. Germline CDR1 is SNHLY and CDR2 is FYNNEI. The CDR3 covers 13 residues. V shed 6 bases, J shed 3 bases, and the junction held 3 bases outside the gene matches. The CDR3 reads CASRGDRDYEQYF. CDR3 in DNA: TGTGCCAGCAGGGGGGACAGGGACTACGAGCAGTACTTC.

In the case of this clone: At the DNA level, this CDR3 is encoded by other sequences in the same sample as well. CDR3: CASSLVRGGGGYTF. The CDR3 coding sequence is TGCGCCAGCAGCTTGGTGCGCGGGGGAGGAGGCTACACCTTC. The chain has TRBV5-1 and TRBJ1-2; tentative D call: TRBD1 (5 bases). The CDR3 covers 14 residues. V was cut by 0 bases and J by 8 bases, with 14 bases left in between. From germline, CDR1 is SGHRS and CDR2 YFSETQ.

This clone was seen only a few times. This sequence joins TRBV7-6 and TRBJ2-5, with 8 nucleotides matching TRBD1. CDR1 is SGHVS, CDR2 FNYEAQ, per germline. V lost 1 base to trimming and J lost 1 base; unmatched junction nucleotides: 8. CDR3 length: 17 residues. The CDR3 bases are TGTGCCAGCAGCTTAGTTTCCGGTGGGACAGGCCAAGAGACCCAGTACTTC. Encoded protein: CASSLVSGGTGQETQYF.

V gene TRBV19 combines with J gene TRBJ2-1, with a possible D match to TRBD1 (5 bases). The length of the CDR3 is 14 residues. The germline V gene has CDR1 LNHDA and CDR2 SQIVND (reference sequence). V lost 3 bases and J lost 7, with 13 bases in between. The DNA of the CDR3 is TGTGCCAGTAGTATCTATTACAGGACAAATGAGCAGTTCTTC. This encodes CASSIYYRTNEQFF.

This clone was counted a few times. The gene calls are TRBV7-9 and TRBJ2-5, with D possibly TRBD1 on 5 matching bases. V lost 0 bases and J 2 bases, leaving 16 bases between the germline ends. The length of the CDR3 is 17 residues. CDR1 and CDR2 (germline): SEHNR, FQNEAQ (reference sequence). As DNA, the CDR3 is TGTGCCAGCAGCTTAGCCCATTTCGTAAGGGGACAAGAGACCCAGTACTTC. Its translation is CASSLAHFVRGQETQYF.

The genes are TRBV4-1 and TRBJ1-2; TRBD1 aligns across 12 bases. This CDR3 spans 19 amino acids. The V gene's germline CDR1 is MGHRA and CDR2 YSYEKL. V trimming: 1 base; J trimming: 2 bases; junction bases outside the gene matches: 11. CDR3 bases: TGCGCCAGCAGCCAAGTCTCCGGGACAGGGGGCGCAGGAAACTATGGCTACACCTTC. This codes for CASSQVSGTGGAGNYGYTF.

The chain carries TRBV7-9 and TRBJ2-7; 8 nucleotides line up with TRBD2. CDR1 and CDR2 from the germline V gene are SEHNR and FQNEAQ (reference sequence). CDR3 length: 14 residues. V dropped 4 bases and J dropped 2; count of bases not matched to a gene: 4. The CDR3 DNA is TGTGCCAGCAGCTCTTTTAGCGGGGCCTACGAGCAGTACTTC. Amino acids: CASSSFSGAYEQYF.

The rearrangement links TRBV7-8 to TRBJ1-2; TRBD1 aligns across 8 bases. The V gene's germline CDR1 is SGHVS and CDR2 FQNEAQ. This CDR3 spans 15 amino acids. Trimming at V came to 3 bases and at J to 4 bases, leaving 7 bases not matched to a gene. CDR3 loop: CASSFGQGELYGYTF. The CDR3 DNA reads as TGTGCCAGCAGCTTTGGACAGGGAGAGCTCTATGGCTACACCTTC.

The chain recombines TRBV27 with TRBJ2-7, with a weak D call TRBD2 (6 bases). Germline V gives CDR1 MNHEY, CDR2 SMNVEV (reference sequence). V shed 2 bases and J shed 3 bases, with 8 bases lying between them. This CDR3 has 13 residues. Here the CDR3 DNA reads TGTGCCAGCAGTTTAACCGGGAGCTACGAGCAGTACTTC. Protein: CASSLTGSYEQYF.

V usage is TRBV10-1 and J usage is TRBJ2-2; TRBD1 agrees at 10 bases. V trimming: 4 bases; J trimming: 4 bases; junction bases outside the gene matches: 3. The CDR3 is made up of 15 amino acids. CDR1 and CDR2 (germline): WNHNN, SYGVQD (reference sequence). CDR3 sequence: CASSADRGGTGELFF. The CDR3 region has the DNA TGCGCCAGCAGTGCGGACAGGGGGGGCACCGGGGAGCTGTTTTTT.

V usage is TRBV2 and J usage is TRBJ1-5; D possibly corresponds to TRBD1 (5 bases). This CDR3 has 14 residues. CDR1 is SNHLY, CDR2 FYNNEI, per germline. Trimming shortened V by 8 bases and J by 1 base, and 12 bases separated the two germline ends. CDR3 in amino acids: CASQTVGSNQPQHF. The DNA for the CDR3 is TGTGCCAGCCAGACAGTGGGGAGCAATCAGCCCCAGCATTTT.

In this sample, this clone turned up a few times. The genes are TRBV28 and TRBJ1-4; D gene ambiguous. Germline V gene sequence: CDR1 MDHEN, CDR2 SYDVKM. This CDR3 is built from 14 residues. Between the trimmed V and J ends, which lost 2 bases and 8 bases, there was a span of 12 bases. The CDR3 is CASSLDGGREKLFF. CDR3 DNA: TGTGCCAGCAGTTTAGACGGAGGACGGGAAAAACTGTTTTTT.

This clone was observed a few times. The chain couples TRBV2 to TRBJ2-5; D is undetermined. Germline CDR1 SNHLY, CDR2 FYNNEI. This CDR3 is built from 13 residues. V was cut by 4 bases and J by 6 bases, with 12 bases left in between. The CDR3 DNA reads TGTGCCAGCAGTGGAACCGGTCTCCAGACCCAGTACTTC. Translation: CASSGTGLQTQYF.

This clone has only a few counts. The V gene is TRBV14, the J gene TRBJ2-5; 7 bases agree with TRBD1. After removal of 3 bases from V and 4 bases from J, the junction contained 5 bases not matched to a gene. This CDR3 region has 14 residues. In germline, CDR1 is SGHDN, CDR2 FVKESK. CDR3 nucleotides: TGTGCCAGCAGCCAGAACAGGGGTGGAGAGACCCAGTACTTC. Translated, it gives CASSQNRGGETQYF.

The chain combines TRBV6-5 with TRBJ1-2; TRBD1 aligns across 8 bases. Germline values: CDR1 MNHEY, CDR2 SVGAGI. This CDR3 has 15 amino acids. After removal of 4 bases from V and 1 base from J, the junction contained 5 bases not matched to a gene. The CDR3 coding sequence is TGTGCCAGCAGTTCCAGGGGGCGGCTTAACTATGGCTACACCTTC. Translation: CASSSRGRLNYGYTF.

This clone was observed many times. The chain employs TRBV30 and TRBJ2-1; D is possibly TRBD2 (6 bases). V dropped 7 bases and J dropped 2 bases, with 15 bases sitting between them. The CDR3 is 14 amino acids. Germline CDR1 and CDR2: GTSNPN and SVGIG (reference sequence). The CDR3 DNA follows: TGTGCCTTCAACCGGGAGTTCACCTACAATGAGCAGTTCTTC. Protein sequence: CAFNREFTYNEQFF.

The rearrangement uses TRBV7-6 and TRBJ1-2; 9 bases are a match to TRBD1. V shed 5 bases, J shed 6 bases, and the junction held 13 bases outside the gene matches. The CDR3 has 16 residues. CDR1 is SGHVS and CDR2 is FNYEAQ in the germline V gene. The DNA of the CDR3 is TGTGCCAGCAGCCCACGGTCCGGGACAGGGCCTAATGGCTACACCTTC. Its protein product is CASSPRSGTGPNGYTF.

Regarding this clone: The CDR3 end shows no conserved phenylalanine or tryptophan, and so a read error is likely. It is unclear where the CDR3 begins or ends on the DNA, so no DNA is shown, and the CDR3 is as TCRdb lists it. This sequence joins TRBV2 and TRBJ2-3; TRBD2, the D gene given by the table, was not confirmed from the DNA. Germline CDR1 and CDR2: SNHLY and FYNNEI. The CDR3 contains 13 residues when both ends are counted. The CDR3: CASSALGAGGTNL.